Each of the 31 T cell receptor beta chains below was sequenced from the same sample in a study of shared clonotypes between healthy human individuals. Assay used: immunoSEQ multiplex PCR; TCRdb lists only in-frame clones, some missing. Of around 2.5 million clones listed, more than 85% are singletons. Material: naive CD4+ T cells from PBMCs. Subset described: CD45RA+ positively selected. The source of these receptors is a man between 18 and 35 years old in good health. Some clones in this sample may be carry-over from other donors' samples.

Points on this clone: This same CDR3 is encoded by further DNA sequences in the sample. The chain recombines TRBV14 with TRBJ2-5; D uncertain. The CDR3 has 11 amino acids. Germline CDR1 SGHDN, CDR2 FVKESK. V lost 3 bases, J lost 5 bases, and 4 bases lay in between. DNA for the CDR3: TGTGCCAGCAGCCATCGGGAGACCCAGTACTTC. Its protein is CASSHRETQYF.

The chain is built from TRBV29-1 and TRBJ2-2, with no clear D. Germline CDR1 SQVTM, CDR2 ANQGSEA. This CDR3 region has 15 residues. The V end lost 4 bases, the J end lost 6 bases, and 18 bases lay between the germline ends. The CDR3 here is CSVGVGSPWAGELFF. For the CDR3, the DNA is TGCAGCGTTGGCGTGGGTAGCCCATGGGCCGGGGAGCTGTTTTTT.

This sequence joins TRBV7-9 and TRBJ2-7; 11 nucleotides agree with TRBD2. The CDR3 totals 16 residues. The germline V gene encodes CDR1 SEHNR and CDR2 FQNEAQ (reference sequence). V lost 1 base, J lost 6 bases, and 8 bases stayed unmatched. Here the CDR3 DNA reads TGTGCCAGCAGCTTAGTGGCTAGCGGGAGGAGGGTCGAGCAGTACTTC. Amino acids: CASSLVASGRRVEQYF.

The J gene is TRBJ2-7, the V gene TRBV7-2; TRBD1 matches at 8 bases. The ends lost 5 bases at V and 6 bases at J; junction bases unmatched: 3. The CDR3 totals 12 residues. Germline CDR1 SGHTA, CDR2 FQGNSA. The CDR3: CASSADRVEQYF. CDR3 DNA sequence: TGTGCCAGCAGCGCGGACAGGGTCGAGCAGTACTTC.

This chain joins TRBV7-3 and TRBJ2-3, with 10 bases matching TRBD2. The CDR3 is made up of 17 amino acids. Germline V lookup: CDR1 SGHTA, CDR2 FQGTGA. V lost 0 bases and J lost 0; bases outside the gene matches: 3. CDR3 in DNA: TGTGCCAGCAGCTTAACTGGACTAGCGGATAGCACAGATACGCAGTATTTT. Translation gives CASSLTGLADSTDTQYF.

As for this clone: This CDR3 is also generated by other DNA sequences in the sample. V gene TRBV6-5 combines with J gene TRBJ2-7; 9 bases match TRBD1. CDR1 and CDR2 from the germline V gene are MNHEY and SVGAGI. V was clipped by 5 bases and J by 4 bases; unmatched bases: 0. The CDR3 totals 12 residues. CDR3 sequence reads: CASSGTGYEQYF. The DNA of the CDR3 is TGTGCCAGCAGTGGGACAGGGTACGAGCAGTACTTC.

The J gene is TRBJ2-1, the V gene TRBV12-2; the tabulated D call, TRBD2, remains unverified against the DNA. TRBV12-2 is tagged as a pseudogene. This CDR3 spans 16 amino acids. CDR3 sequence (DNA): TGTGCAAGTCGCCGTACAAAAGGACTATTCTACAATGAGCAGTTCTTC. This codes for CASRRTKGLFYNEQFF.

The chain employs TRBV27 and TRBJ2-2, with a weak D call TRBD2 (5 bases). Deletions cut 5 bases from V and 1 base from J, with 8 bases between. The germline gives CDR1 MNHEY, CDR2 SMNVEV (reference sequence). The CDR3 totals 14 residues. In DNA, the CDR3 is TGTGCCAGCAGTCCCGGGAAGAACACCGGGGAGCTGTTTTTT. As protein: CASSPGKNTGELFF.

The genes are TRBV2 and TRBJ2-7; 8 positions match TRBD2. Unmatched junction bases numbered 7, after V lost 1 base and J lost 5 bases. Germline CDR1 reads SNHLY; CDR2 reads FYNNEI. The length of the CDR3 is 15 residues. CDR3 coding DNA: TGTGCCAGCAGTGAAGATGGCGGGAGGCCGGACGAGCAGTACTTC. Translated, it gives CASSEDGGRPDEQYF.

The V call is TRBV7-8, the J call TRBJ1-4, with D possibly matching TRBD1 (5 bases). The V and J ends lost 5 bases and 5 bases respectively, with 12 bases between them. Germline V lookup: CDR1 SGHVS, CDR2 FQNEAQ. There are 14 residues in the CDR3. CDR3 sequence: CASSLREGNEKLFF. The CDR3 DNA reads as TGTGCCAGCAGCCTCAGGGAGGGGAATGAAAAACTGTTTTTT.

This clone showed up just once. The chain combines TRBV28 with TRBJ2-1, with no clear D. Germline-derived CDR1 and CDR2 are MDHEN and SYDVKM. The germline V and J ends were trimmed by 2 bases and 8 bases, with 7 bases remaining between them. The CDR3 is made up of 12 amino acids. As DNA, the CDR3 is TGTGCCAGCAGTTTAGCGCACGATGAGCAGTTCTTC. It codes for CASSLAHDEQFF.

The J gene is TRBJ2-2, the V gene TRBV6-5, with D perhaps being TRBD1 or TRBD2 (6 bases each). Per germline, CDR1 MNHEY and CDR2 SVGAGI. The length of the CDR3 is 15 residues. V dropped 6 bases and J dropped 1 base, with 12 bases sitting between them. CDR3 amino acids: CASRRGHGNTGELFF. The DNA for the CDR3 is TGTGCCAGCAGGCGGGGACACGGGAACACCGGGGAGCTGTTTTTT.

V and J are TRBV6-1 and TRBJ2-7; D is unresolved. Per germline, CDR1 MNHNS and CDR2 SASEGT. Trimming took 4 bases from V and 0 from J, leaving 4 bases between them. The CDR3 has 12 amino acids. CDR3 sequence reads: CASSVVSYEQYF. CDR3 sequence (DNA): TGTGCCAGCAGTGTTGTCTCCTACGAGCAGTACTTC.

In DNA, the CDR3 is TGCGCCAGCAGCTTGCAGGGACAGGAAAATCAGCCCCAGCATTTT. Its translation is CASSLQGQENQPQHF. V and J are TRBV5-1 and TRBJ1-5, with TRBD1 matching 8 bases. V shed 1 base and J 4 bases; nucleotides not matched to a gene: 4. Germline assignment: CDR1 SGHRS and CDR2 YFSETQ. The CDR3 contains 15 residues.

The rearrangement links TRBV28 to TRBJ2-7; 9 bases align to TRBD2. Looked up from germline, CDR1 is MDHEN and CDR2 is SYDVKM. Trimming took 5 bases from V and 6 from J; bases not matched to a gene: 8. The CDR3 contains 14 residues. CDR3 sequence (DNA): TGTGCCAGCAGTCGGAGCGGGAGGTCGGTCGAGCAGTACTTC. Translation gives CASSRSGRSVEQYF.

The CDR3 sequence is CASRPRDFGEQYF. CDR3 sequence (DNA): TGTGCCAGCAGGCCGCGGGACTTCGGCGAGCAGTACTTC. The rearrangement joins TRBV2 to TRBJ2-7; weak D call: TRBD2 (6 bases). Germline lookup yields CDR1 SNHLY and CDR2 FYNNEI. V was trimmed by 6 bases and J by 6 bases, leaving 15 bases between them. CDR3 length equals 13 residues.

The chain joins TRBV6-1 to TRBJ1-5; TRBD1 aligns across 7 bases. Germline V lookup: CDR1 MNHNS, CDR2 SASEGT. The CDR3 runs 14 residues. J lost 3 bases, V lost 7 bases, and 6 bases had no gene match. CDR3 sequence (DNA): TGTGCCAGCAATTACAGGGGCCCCAATCAGCCCCAGCATTTT. The encoded protein is CASNYRGPNQPQHF.

The gene calls are TRBV18 and TRBJ1-2; perhaps TRBD1 as D (5 bases). Germline V gene data show CDR1 as KGHSH and CDR2 as LQKENI. The CDR3 totals 17 residues. V was trimmed by 3 bases and J by 5 bases, leaving 22 bases between them. The CDR3 nucleotides are TGTGCCAGCTCACCCTTTTCAACAGGCAGAGACTTATATGGCTACACCTTC. Translation gives CASSPFSTGRDLYGYTF. Using reference TRBV18 and TRBJ1-2 for the parts outside the CDR3, the full variable domain is NAGVMQNPRHLVRRRGQEARLRCSPMKGHSHVYWYRQLPEEGLKFMVYLQKENIIDESGMPKERFSAEFPKEGPSILRIQQVVRGDSAAYFCASSPFSTGRDLYGYTFGSGTRLTVV.

The rearrangement uses TRBV30 and TRBJ2-7; D uncertain. Germline V gene lookup returns CDR1 GTSNPN and CDR2 SVGIG (reference sequence). The CDR3 loop spans 11 amino acids. V shed 2 bases and J shed 7 bases, with 9 bases lying between them. CDR3 nucleotides: TGTGCCTGGAGTCATCAACTAGAGCAGTACTTC. Protein: CAWSHQLEQYF.

The sample holds one count of this clone. DNA for the CDR3: TGTGCCAGCAGCTTAAGCCAGGGCAATCAGCCCCAGCATTTT. It yields the protein CASSLSQGNQPQHF. The chain uses TRBV7-8 and TRBJ1-5; D call uncertain. Looked up from germline, CDR1 is SGHVS and CDR2 is FQNEAQ. This CDR3 has 14 amino acids. V dropped 2 bases and J dropped 2 bases, with 7 bases sitting between them.

This clone came up once. The chain is built from TRBV28 and TRBJ1-4; 10 positions agree with TRBD1. Germline CDR1 reads MDHEN; CDR2 reads SYDVKM. The V segment lost 3 bases and the J segment 6 bases; nucleotides outside the gene matches: 10. This CDR3 comprises 17 residues. CDR3 loop: CASSLRQGASLYEKLFF. The DNA of the CDR3 is TGTGCCAGCAGTTTGCGACAGGGGGCCTCCCTTTATGAAAAACTGTTTTTT.

The chain joins TRBV5-1 to TRBJ1-1, with D hard to call. Trimming took off 0 bases at V and 4 bases at J, with 16 bases between the two ends. The CDR3 is made up of 16 amino acids. The germline gives CDR1 SGHRS, CDR2 YFSETQ. The CDR3 region has the DNA TGCGCCAGCAGCTTGGGCCCGGGTCGAGAGGGCACTGAAGCTTTCTTT. It codes for CASSLGPGREGTEAFF. The whole variable domain, filled in from reference TRBV5-1 and TRBJ1-1, reads KAGVTQTPRYLIKTRGQQVTLSCSPISGHRSVSWYQQTPGQGLQFLFEYFSETQRNKGNFPGRFSGRQFSNSRSEMNVSTLELGDSALYLCASSLGPGREGTEAFFGQGTRLTVV.

The V call is TRBV15, the J call TRBJ2-3; 7 bases align to TRBD2. J was trimmed by 2 bases and V by 0 bases; bases with no gene match: 11. The CDR3 has 18 residues. Germline lookup yields CDR1 LNHNV and CDR2 YYDKDF (reference sequence). The CDR3 loop is CATSRDPGLRSLTDTQYF. In nucleotides, the CDR3 is TGTGCCACCAGCAGAGATCCGGGACTACGGAGCCTCACAGATACGCAGTATTTT.

The V call is TRBV11-2, the J call TRBJ1-1, with D hard to call. The germline V gene has CDR1 SGHAT and CDR2 FQNNGV. V dropped 5 bases and J dropped 3 bases, with 19 bases sitting between them. The CDR3 covers 16 residues. CDR3 amino acids: CASSRIAGEKDTEAFF. CDR3 DNA sequence: TGTGCCAGCAGCCGGATCGCGGGTGAAAAGGACACTGAAGCTTTCTTT.

V usage is TRBV28 and J usage is TRBJ2-5, with TRBD1 matching over 11 bases. The junction had 7 bases not matched to a gene; V was cut back by 8 bases and J by 5 bases. The CDR3 sequence is 14 residues long. CDR1 and CDR2 (germline): MDHEN, SYDVKM. The CDR3 DNA is TGTGCCAGCTGGACAGGGGGCGAAAGGGAGACCCAGTACTTC. Its protein is CASWTGGERETQYF. The full variable domain, rest sourced from reference TRBV28 and TRBJ2-5, is DVKVTQSSRYLVKRTGEKVFLECVQDMDHENMFWYRQDPGLGLRLIYFSYDVKMKEKGDIPEGYSVSREKKERFSLILESASTNQTSMYLCASWTGGERETQYFGPGTRLLVL.

The chain uses TRBV10-1 and TRBJ1-1; D gene uncertain. V was shortened by 0 bases and J by 6 bases, with 8 bases between the two germline ends. This CDR3 comprises 13 residues. Looked up from germline, CDR1 is WNHNN and CDR2 is SYGVQD (reference sequence). The CDR3 spells CASSESLTAEAFF. CDR3 nucleotides: TGCGCCAGCAGTGAGTCGTTAACAGCTGAAGCTTTCTTT.

In regard to this clone: The sample carries other DNA sequences with the same CDR3. This sequence joins TRBV5-1 and TRBJ2-3; unclear D gene. Trimming took 5 bases from V and 2 from J, leaving 6 bases between them. The germline V gene encodes CDR1 SGHRS and CDR2 YFSETQ. The CDR3 consists of 12 residues. The DNA for the CDR3 is TGCGCCAGCAGTTCGCCCACAGATACGCAGTATTTT. Translated, it gives CASSSPTDTQYF.

V gene TRBV21-1 combines with J gene TRBJ2-7; the D call of TRBD1 is as the table states it, not checked on the DNA. TRBV21-1 is a pseudogene segment. CDR3 length equals 15 residues. CDR3 protein: CASSKGGPIAYEQYF. DNA for the CDR3: TGTGCCAGCAGCAAAGGGGGGCCGATAGCCTACGAGCAGTACTTC.

Remarks on this clone: The same CDR3 is also encoded by other DNA sequences in this sample. This sequence joins TRBV5-1 and TRBJ2-5; TRBD1 might be the D (6 bases). CDR1 SGHRS and CDR2 YFSETQ come from the germline V gene. V lost 4 bases and J 0 bases, leaving 10 bases between the germline ends. This CDR3 spans 14 amino acids. The DNA for the CDR3 is TGCGCCAGCAGCAGAGGACAGAACCAAGAGACCCAGTACTTC. Amino acids: CASSRGQNQETQYF.

This chain joins TRBV4-3 and TRBJ2-7; maybe TRBD2 (5 bases). Trimming left V 1 base short and J 4 bases short, with 14 bases between. The germline gives CDR1 LGHNA, CDR2 YSLEER. This CDR3 has 15 amino acids. The CDR3: CASSQGIERQYEQYF. CDR3 nucleotides: TGCGCCAGCAGCCAAGGAATTGAGCGGCAGTACGAGCAGTACTTC.

The J gene is TRBJ1-2, the V gene TRBV7-2; no clear D gene. The CDR3 runs to 16 residues. Germline V lookup: CDR1 SGHTA, CDR2 FQGNSA. Trimming removed 0 bases at V and 2 bases at J, with 13 bases between. CDR3 residues: CASSLASAGTNYGYTF. CDR3 DNA sequence: TGTGCCAGCAGCTTAGCGTCCGCAGGAACAAACTATGGCTACACCTTC. The variable domain in full, with the rest retrieved from reference TRBV7-2 and TRBJ1-2, is GAGVSQSPSNKVTEKGKDVELRCDPISGHTALYWYRQSLGQGLEFLIYFQGNSAPDKSGLPSDRFSAERTGGSVSTLTIQRTQQEDSAVYLCASSLASAGTNYGYTFGSGTRLTVV.